The entry below describes one TCR beta chain. Its matching antigen is unknown. TCRdb itself ran the reads through MiXCR, one entry per CDR3 protein. This table has 700,000 to 900,000 distinct CDR3 sequences, about 27% appearing once. V shed 6 bases and J shed 0 bases, with 16 bases lying between them. This CDR3 is built from 16 residues. CDR1 is SGHRS, CDR2 YFSETQ, per germline. These data come from a study of T cell repertoires in cytomegalovirus infection. General study findings and limits: Dominating the ex vivo response were TCR beta clonotypes that were CMV-specific and HLA-C-restricted.

The chain recombines TRBV5-1 with TRBJ2-1; D gene uncertain. The clonotype was recovered from a human donor in good health (CMV status not recorded). Some clones in this sample may be carry-over from other donors' samples. Specimen: cultured CD8+ T cells from PBMCs, collected from culture after CMV antigen stimulation. The CDR3 loop reads CASKDSLISSYNEQFF. The CDR3 nucleotides are TGCGCCAGCAAGGATTCTCTAATCAGCTCCTACAATGAGCAGTTCTTC.